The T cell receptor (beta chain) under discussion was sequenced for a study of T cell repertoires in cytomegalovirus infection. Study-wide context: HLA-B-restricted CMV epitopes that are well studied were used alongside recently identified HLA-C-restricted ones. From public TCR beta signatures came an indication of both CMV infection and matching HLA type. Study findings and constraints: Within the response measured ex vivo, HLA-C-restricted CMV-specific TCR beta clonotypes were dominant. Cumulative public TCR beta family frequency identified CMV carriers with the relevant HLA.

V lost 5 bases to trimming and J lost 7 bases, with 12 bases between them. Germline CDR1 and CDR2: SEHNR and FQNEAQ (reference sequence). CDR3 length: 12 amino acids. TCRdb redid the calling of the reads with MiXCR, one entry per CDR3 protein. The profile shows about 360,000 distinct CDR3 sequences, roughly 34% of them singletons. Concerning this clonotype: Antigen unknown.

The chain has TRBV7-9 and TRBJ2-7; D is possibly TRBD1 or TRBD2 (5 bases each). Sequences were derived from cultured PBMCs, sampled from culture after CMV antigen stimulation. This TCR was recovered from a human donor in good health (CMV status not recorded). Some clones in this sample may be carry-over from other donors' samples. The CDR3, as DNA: TGTGCCAGCAGCCAGGGTCGGAGGGAGCAGTACGTC. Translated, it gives CASSQGRREQYV.